This passage covers 28 T cell receptor beta chains from one sample sequenced in a study of siplizumab effects on memory and regulatory T cells. Here immunoSEQ multiplex PCR was the method, and the copy in TCRdb shows in-frame clones only, minus some. The sample lists around 100,000 clones; approximately 92% were seen once. Sequencing was performed on CD4+ T cells sorted from blood. These receptors were collected from a human donor in good health. Some clones in this sample may be carry-over from other donors' samples.

This rearrangement joins TRBV6-6 to TRBJ1-2; D uncertain. Germline V gene sequence: CDR1 MNHNY, CDR2 SVGAGI (reference sequence). The CDR3 has 14 amino acids. V was trimmed by 2 bases and J by 1 base, leaving 8 bases between them. The CDR3 nucleotides read TGTGCCAGCAGTTACCTCGGTTATAACTATGGCTACACCTTC. This gives the protein CASSYLGYNYGYTF.

This chain connects TRBV7-6 to TRBJ2-5; D is tentatively TRBD1 or TRBD2 (5 bases each). Between the trimmed V and J ends, which lost 0 bases and 2 bases, there was a span of 10 bases. The germline V gene has CDR1 SGHVS and CDR2 FNYEAQ. The CDR3 has 15 amino acids. The CDR3 DNA reads as TGTGCCAGCAGCTTAGCCGGGACCCTACAAGAGACCCAGTACTTC. Its translation: CASSLAGTLQETQYF.

The chain recombines TRBV5-1 with TRBJ2-2; D gene ambiguous. This CDR3 region has 14 residues. V was pared by 5 bases and J by 2 bases, with 10 bases between. Germline V gene lookup returns CDR1 SGHRS and CDR2 YFSETQ. This CDR3 reads CASRVQLNTGELFF. The CDR3 DNA reads TGCGCCAGCAGGGTACAGCTCAACACCGGGGAGCTGTTTTTT. The full variable domain, its missing parts supplied by reference TRBV5-1 and TRBJ2-2, is KAGVTQTPRYLIKTRGQQVTLSCSPISGHRSVSWYQQTPGQGLQFLFEYFSETQRNKGNFPGRFSGRQFSNSRSEMNVSTLELGDSALYLCASRVQLNTGELFFGEGSRLTVL.

CDR3 coding DNA: TGTGCCAGCAGCCGGGACGGAACCTATGGCTACACCTTC. Encoded protein: CASSRDGTYGYTF. This rearrangement joins TRBV7-2 to TRBJ1-2; a weak D match, TRBD1 (5 bases). V gave up 5 bases and J gave up 4 bases, with 11 bases separating them. The CDR3 covers 13 residues. From germline, CDR1 is SGHTA and CDR2 FQGNSA.

This chain joins TRBV6-1 and TRBJ2-7; a weak D match, TRBD2 (5 bases). V lost 1 base to trimming and J lost 4 bases, with 8 bases between them. The length of the CDR3 is 13 residues. Germline V gene data show CDR1 as MNHNS and CDR2 as SASEGT. The chain's CDR3 is CASSEGGAYEQYF. The CDR3 nucleotides read TGTGCCAGCAGTGAAGGGGGAGCGTACGAGCAGTACTTC.

The chain joins TRBV29-1 to TRBJ2-7; 7 nucleotides agree with TRBD1. The V segment lost 6 bases and the J segment 2 bases; nucleotides outside the gene matches: 4. Germline CDR1 and CDR2: SQVTM and ANQGSEA. The CDR3 is made up of 12 amino acids. The CDR3 DNA sequence: TGCAGCGTGGCTCAGGGGGCCTACGAGCAGTACTTC. The encoded protein is CSVAQGAYEQYF.

This chain links TRBV28 with TRBJ2-4; D perhaps matches TRBD2 (6 bases). Germline V CDR1 and CDR2: MDHEN, SYDVKM. The ends were cut back, 8 bases at V and 1 base at J, with 15 bases in the middle. The CDR3 is 15 amino acids. The CDR3 bases are TGTGCCAGCTCTGACCCTACTAGCGCCAAAAACATTCAGTACTTC. Translated: CASSDPTSAKNIQYF.

The chain is built from TRBV21-1 and TRBJ2-7; TRBD1 is taken as the D call from the table, unchecked against the DNA. TRBV21-1 is a documented pseudogene. There are 14 residues in the CDR3. CDR3 sequence reads: CASSGRDRTYEQYF. In DNA form, the CDR3 reads TGTGCCAGCAGCGGTCGGGACAGGACCTACGAGCAGTACTTC.

The V and J genes are TRBV18 and TRBJ2-1; possible D gene TRBD2, 6 bases. Trimming cost V 6 bases and J 7 bases, with 16 bases left between them. Germline CDR1 and CDR2: KGHSH and LQKENI. The CDR3 has 14 residues. CDR3 region: CASSPTLEGNEQFF. The CDR3 DNA follows: TGTGCCAGCTCCCCTACTCTGGAGGGAAATGAGCAGTTCTTC.

Only one count was recorded for this clone. The chain couples TRBV5-1 to TRBJ2-5; TRBD2 aligns across 15 bases. The germline V gene encodes CDR1 SGHRS and CDR2 YFSETQ. Germline trimming cut 3 bases from V and 3 bases from J; bases unmatched to any gene: 12. This CDR3 has 19 residues. The CDR3 loop reads CASSSGTSGRPLREETQYF. CDR3 in DNA: TGCGCCAGCAGCTCCGGGACTAGCGGGAGGCCACTTAGGGAAGAGACCCAGTACTTC.

The chain uses TRBV5-1 and TRBJ1-3; D is undetermined. Trimming removed 3 bases from V and 0 bases from J, with 22 bases in between. The CDR3 extends over 19 amino acids. In germline, CDR1 is SGHRS, CDR2 YFSETQ. The CDR3 nucleotides read TGCGCCAGCAGCTCGGGCCGGGGTACCATAGTCCGCTCTGGAAACACCATATATTTT. Residues: CASSSGRGTIVRSGNTIYF.

V gene TRBV18 combines with J gene TRBJ2-5; 9 nucleotides align to TRBD2. CDR3 length: 15 amino acids. V gave up 4 bases and J gave up 2 bases; unmatched junction bases: 5. Germline CDR1 and CDR2: KGHSH and LQKENI. DNA of the CDR3: TGTGCCAGCTCACGTTCAGCGGGAGGACAAGAGACCCAGTACTTC. It is translated as CASSRSAGGQETQYF. The whole variable domain, remainder taken from reference TRBV18 and TRBJ2-5, is NAGVMQNPRHLVRRRGQEARLRCSPMKGHSHVYWYRQLPEEGLKFMVYLQKENIIDESGMPKERFSAEFPKEGPSILRIQQVVRGDSAAYFCASSRSAGGQETQYFGPGTRLLVL.

The chain is built from TRBV5-1 and TRBJ1-6; D is ambiguous. V was shortened by 2 bases and J by 7 bases, with 4 bases between the two germline ends. This CDR3 region has 12 residues. The germline gives CDR1 SGHRS, CDR2 YFSETQ. CDR3 in amino acids: CASSFQNSPLHF. The CDR3 region has the DNA TGCGCCAGCAGCTTCCAGAATTCACCCCTCCACTTT.

In the case of this clone: The sample contains more than one DNA sequence encoding this CDR3. The chain couples TRBV19 to TRBJ1-1, with D unresolved. This CDR3 contains 14 residues. V was trimmed by 3 bases and J by 1 base, leaving 9 bases between them. In germline, CDR1 is LNHDA, CDR2 SQIVND (reference sequence). The CDR3 spells CASSIMSGNTEAFF. The CDR3 DNA is TGTGCCAGTAGTATTATGTCCGGGAACACTGAAGCTTTCTTT.

The rearrangement uses TRBV19 and TRBJ2-5; 10 nucleotides line up with TRBD2. The CDR3 contains 15 residues. The V gene's germline CDR1 is LNHDA and CDR2 SQIVND (reference sequence). The V and J ends lost 6 bases and 3 bases, in that order; junction bases with no gene match: 7. In DNA form, the CDR3 reads TGTGCCAGTAGAGCAGCGGGAGGGCGGGAAGAGACCCAGTACTTC. Protein: CASRAAGGREETQYF.

This chain links TRBV18 with TRBJ2-5; no reliable D call. This CDR3 comprises 14 residues. The germline V gene encodes CDR1 KGHSH and CDR2 LQKENI. Trimming shortened V by 0 bases and J by 5 bases, and 10 bases separated the two germline ends. The CDR3 is CASSPPINLETQYF. CDR3 sequence (DNA): TGTGCCAGCTCACCACCAATAAATCTGGAGACCCAGTACTTC.

The chain is built from TRBV10-3 and TRBJ1-3; D gene uncertain. The CDR3 length is 14 residues. The V end lost 5 bases, the J end lost 0 bases, and 8 bases lay between the germline ends. Germline assignment: CDR1 ENHRY and CDR2 SYGVKD. CDR3 residues: CAISPDNSGNTIYF. The CDR3 DNA reads TGTGCCATCAGTCCAGACAACTCTGGAAACACCATATATTTT.

This chain joins TRBV11-3 and TRBJ2-3; 12 bases match TRBD2. The CDR3 is 16 amino acids. Germline V gene data show CDR1 as SGHNT and CDR2 as YENEEA. V dropped 5 bases and J dropped 2; count of bases not matched to a gene: 5. The CDR3 loop is CASSNGLAGFTDTQYF. CDR3 coding DNA: TGTGCCAGCAGCAACGGACTAGCGGGGTTCACAGATACGCAGTATTTT.

The rearrangement links TRBV7-9 to TRBJ2-3; 10 bases are a match to TRBD2. V dropped 5 bases and J dropped 3; count of bases not matched to a gene: 8. The CDR3 sequence is 16 residues long. Germline lookup yields CDR1 SEHNR and CDR2 FQNEAQ (reference sequence). The CDR3, as DNA: TGTGCCAGCAGCCCAGAGTCGACTAGCGGGACAGATACGCAGTATTTT. It specifies CASSPESTSGTDTQYF. The full variable domain, rest sourced from reference TRBV7-9 and TRBJ2-3, is DTGVSQNPRHKITKRGQNVTFRCDPISEHNRLYWYRQTLGQGPEFLTYFQNEAQLEKSRLLSDRFSAERPKGSFSTLEIQRTEQGDSAMYLCASSPESTSGTDTQYFGPGTRLTVL.

CDR3 region: CASSESGNTIYF. The CDR3 nucleotides are TGCGCCAGCAGTGAATCTGGAAACACCATATATTTT. V gene TRBV10-1 combines with J gene TRBJ1-3, with no clear D. Germline CDR1 reads WNHNN; CDR2 reads SYGVQD (reference sequence). The CDR3 runs 12 residues. Trimming shortened V by 3 bases and J by 1 base, and 1 base separated the two germline ends.

This clone was picked up one time. At one of its ends the junction is not consistent with the germline gene, which may arise from a read error. The chain carries TRBV6-6 and TRBJ2-1; D is perhaps TRBD1 or TRBD2 (5 bases each). Germline V gene data show CDR1 as MNHNY and CDR2 as SVGAGI (reference sequence). CDR3 length: 14 amino acids. The CDR3 region has the DNA TGTGCCAGCAGTTCCGAGGGGCGGGCGACCTCAAGGGTCTTC. Encoded protein: CASSSEGRATSRVF.

The rearrangement uses TRBV7-9 and TRBJ1-1, with 9 nucleotides matching TRBD1. This CDR3 contains 13 residues. The germline CDR1 and CDR2 sequences are SEHNR and FQNEAQ (reference sequence). Trimming cost V 4 bases and J 11 bases; bases outside gene matches: 8. DNA of the CDR3: TGTGCCAGCAGCTCCGGGACAGGGTGGTTGGCTTTCTTT. Its protein product is CASSSGTGWLAFF.

The chain links TRBV11-1 to TRBJ1-4; D is unclear. V lost 1 base and J 8 bases, leaving 11 bases between the germline ends. From germline, CDR1 is SGHAT and CDR2 FQDESV (reference sequence). This CDR3 has 14 residues. CDR3 in DNA: TGTGCCAGCAGCTTAGGGCTGGATAGGGAAAAACTGTTTTTT. Its protein is CASSLGLDREKLFF.

This clone was observed a few times. The chain combines TRBV19 with TRBJ1-5; 7 nucleotides match TRBD1. V lost 8 bases and J lost 5; bases outside the gene matches: 12. This CDR3 is built from 15 residues. CDR1 is LNHDA, CDR2 SQIVND, per germline (reference sequence). The CDR3 bases are TGTGCCAGTGTTGACAGGGAAAGTGTGCATCAGCCCCAGCATTTT. This sequence encodes CASVDRESVHQPQHF.

This clone was seen a single time. The chain uses TRBV5-1 and TRBJ2-7, with D perhaps TRBD1 (6 bases). CDR1 SGHRS and CDR2 YFSETQ come from the germline V gene. The germline V and J ends were trimmed by 4 bases and 1 base, with 9 bases remaining between them. CDR3 length: 13 residues. The CDR3 DNA reads TGCGCCAGCAGCCAGGGGAAGTCCTACGAGCAGTACTTC. This encodes CASSQGKSYEQYF.

The V call is TRBV7-9, the J call TRBJ2-5, with 8 bases identical to TRBD2. The CDR3 totals 13 residues. CDR1 and CDR2 from the germline V gene are SEHNR and FQNEAQ (reference sequence). V lost 4 bases and J lost 9; bases outside the gene matches: 7. CDR3 bases: TGTGCCAGCAGCTACGGGGGGGAAGGATCCCAGTACTTC. As protein: CASSYGGEGSQYF. Together with reference TRBV7-9 and TRBJ2-5, the CDR3 gives the full variable domain: DTGVSQNPRHKITKRGQNVTFRCDPISEHNRLYWYRQTLGQGPEFLTYFQNEAQLEKSRLLSDRFSAERPKGSFSTLEIQRTEQGDSAMYLCASSYGGEGSQYFGPGTRLLVL.

To note about this clone: At the DNA level, this CDR3 is encoded by other sequences in the same sample as well. CDR3 nucleotide sequence: TGTGCCAGCAGCGATAGGGGTCGGGAGACCCAGTACTTC. This gives the protein CASSDRGRETQYF. This rearrangement joins TRBV7-2 to TRBJ2-5; a weak D match, TRBD1 (5 bases). CDR1 and CDR2 (germline): SGHTA, FQGNSA. The germline V and J ends were trimmed by 5 bases and 5 bases, with 12 bases remaining between them. The CDR3 has 13 amino acids.

This clone occurred a few times. The J gene is TRBJ1-1, the V gene TRBV10-3, with 7 bases identical to TRBD1. Unmatched junction bases numbered 4, after V lost 4 bases and J lost 5 bases. The CDR3 is 13 residues long. Germline V gene data show CDR1 as ENHRY and CDR2 as SYGVKD. CDR3 in amino acids: CAISGSGGTEAFF. The CDR3 DNA sequence: TGTGCCATCAGTGGGTCAGGGGGAACTGAAGCTTTCTTT.